A single sample gave rise to the 14 T cell receptor beta chains below, sequenced in a study of T cell changes during pregnancy in multiple sclerosis. Measured with immunoSEQ multiplex PCR; TCRdb has only the in-frame clones, and not every one. The table lists 38,000 or so clones, about 94% of them singletons. The sequencing used CD4+ T cells from peripheral blood mononuclear cells, collected in the second trimester of pregnancy. The receptors here all came from a female donor with multiple sclerosis, enrolled in a pregnancy study.

The chain carries TRBV28 and TRBJ2-1; possible D gene TRBD1, 6 bases. CDR3 size: 16 residues. V dropped 5 bases and J dropped 12 bases, with 26 bases sitting between them. Germline CDR1 and CDR2: MDHEN and SYDVKM. CDR3 in DNA: TGTGCCAGCAGTGCTGAACAGGGTGGGGGACCTAGAGCGCAGTTCTTC. Protein: CASSAEQGGGPRAQFF.

V and J are TRBV15 and TRBJ2-1; 10 nucleotides agree with TRBD2. J was trimmed by 0 bases and V by 7 bases; bases with no gene match: 6. Per germline, CDR1 LNHNV and CDR2 YYDKDF (reference sequence). There are 16 residues in the CDR3. CDR3: CATNHLAGDSYNEQFF. The CDR3, as DNA: TGTGCCACCAATCACCTAGCGGGAGACTCCTACAATGAGCAGTTCTTC.

The chain links TRBV2 to TRBJ2-3; D is ambiguous. Germline loops: CDR1 SNHLY, CDR2 FYNNEI. V lost 5 bases, J lost 4 bases, and 7 bases lay in between. This CDR3 comprises 12 residues. CDR3 nucleotide sequence: TGTGCCAGCAGTCCCCGGGCAGATACGCAGTATTTT. Protein sequence: CASSPRADTQYF.

The chain uses TRBV5-1 and TRBJ1-5; 7 bases map to TRBD1. Unmatched junction bases numbered 1, after V lost 0 bases and J lost 1 base. Germline CDR1 SGHRS, CDR2 YFSETQ. The CDR3 is made up of 15 amino acids. This CDR3 is CASSLGDRSNQPQHF. CDR3 sequence (DNA): TGCGCCAGCAGCTTGGGGGACAGAAGCAATCAGCCCCAGCATTTT. Full variable domain (outside the CDR3, taken from reference TRBV5-1 and TRBJ1-5): KAGVTQTPRYLIKTRGQQVTLSCSPISGHRSVSWYQQTPGQGLQFLFEYFSETQRNKGNFPGRFSGRQFSNSRSEMNVSTLELGDSALYLCASSLGDRSNQPQHFGDGTRLSIL.

The V and J genes are TRBV5-1 and TRBJ2-7; D gene unclear. This CDR3 is 15 amino acids long. In germline, CDR1 is SGHRS, CDR2 YFSETQ. Trimming left V 4 bases short and J 0 bases short, with 14 bases between. The CDR3 loop is CASSRSPESSYEQYF. The CDR3 DNA reads as TGCGCCAGCAGCCGTTCCCCGGAGAGCTCCTACGAGCAGTACTTC. Based on the CDR3 plus reference TRBV5-1 and TRBJ2-7, the full variable domain is KAGVTQTPRYLIKTRGQQVTLSCSPISGHRSVSWYQQTPGQGLQFLFEYFSETQRNKGNFPGRFSGRQFSNSRSEMNVSTLELGDSALYLCASSRSPESSYEQYFGPGTRLTVT.

The V gene is TRBV19, the J gene TRBJ1-2, with 10 bases fitting TRBD1. Per the germline V gene, CDR1 is LNHDA and CDR2 is SQIVND (reference sequence). The length of the CDR3 is 17 residues. V dropped 4 bases and J dropped 11; count of bases not matched to a gene: 19. The CDR3 DNA reads TGTGCCAGTAGTACCGTGGGGACAGGGGAGCTAAAATGGATGTACACCTTC. Protein product: CASSTVGTGELKWMYTF.

The CDR3 region has the DNA TGTGCCAGCAGCTTATGGCCTGAGGGTGGAAACACCATATATTTT. It codes for CASSLWPEGGNTIYF. This sequence joins TRBV7-2 and TRBJ1-3; no clear D gene. This CDR3 region has 15 residues. CDR1 is SGHTA, CDR2 FQGNSA, per germline. V lost 2 bases and J 3 bases, leaving 11 bases between the germline ends.

This clone occurred a few times. The chain recombines TRBV10-2 with TRBJ1-2; possibly TRBD1 for D (6 bases). The length of the CDR3 is 13 residues. Trimming took off 6 bases at V and 3 bases at J, with 11 bases between the two ends. Germline loops: CDR1 WSHSY, CDR2 SAAADI. The CDR3 nucleotides are TGCGCCAGCAGCGCATCAGGGGACTATGGCTACACCTTC. It codes for CASSASGDYGYTF.

This chain joins TRBV7-9 and TRBJ2-1, with 8 bases fitting TRBD2. Trimming removed 3 bases from V and 5 bases from J; junction bases left unmatched: 6. From germline, CDR1 is SEHNR and CDR2 FQNEAQ (reference sequence). The CDR3 consists of 15 residues. The chain's CDR3 is CASSFTSGRNNEQFF. The CDR3, as DNA: TGTGCCAGCAGCTTTACTAGCGGCCGTAACAATGAGCAGTTCTTC.

J is TRBJ1-5 and V is TRBV28; 7 bases map to TRBD1. This CDR3 has 15 amino acids. After removal of 10 bases from V and 7 bases from J, the junction contained 16 bases not matched to a gene. CDR1 MDHEN and CDR2 SYDVKM come from the germline V gene. In DNA form, the CDR3 reads TGTGCCACACGTAGGGGGCTGAGGATGGGACAGCCCCAGCATTTT. Amino acid sequence: CATRRGLRMGQPQHF.

This chain connects TRBV5-1 to TRBJ2-3; 8 positions agree with TRBD2. V shed 4 bases, J shed 0 bases, and the junction held 10 bases outside the gene matches. The germline V gene encodes CDR1 SGHRS and CDR2 YFSETQ. The CDR3 loop spans 17 amino acids. CDR3 loop: CASSGRISGTSTDTQYF. For the CDR3, the DNA is TGCGCCAGCAGCGGAAGGATTAGCGGGACTAGCACAGATACGCAGTATTTT.

This chain connects TRBV6-1 to TRBJ1-4, with D perhaps matching TRBD1 (5 bases). CDR1 is MNHNS and CDR2 is SASEGT in the germline V gene. Trimming removed 2 bases from V and 2 bases from J, with 15 bases in between. The CDR3 is 17 amino acids. The CDR3 is CASSERGRGLTNEKLFF. As DNA, the CDR3 is TGTGCCAGCAGTGAACGCGGAAGGGGACTCACTAATGAAAAACTGTTTTTT.

The genes are TRBV2 and TRBJ2-5; TRBD2 is a possible D gene (6 bases). The CDR3 runs 14 residues. Trimming stripped 6 bases from V and 2 bases from J, with 13 bases between. From germline, CDR1 is SNHLY and CDR2 FYNNEI. CDR3 coding DNA: TGTGCCAGCAGCCTTGCGGGGCGGCAAGAGACCCAGTACTTC. This encodes CASSLAGRQETQYF.

J is TRBJ1-5 and V is TRBV10-2; D is perhaps TRBD1 (6 bases). The CDR3 spans 17 residues. CDR1 is WSHSY, CDR2 SAAADI, per germline. Between the trimmed V and J ends, which lost 2 bases and 1 base, there was a span of 15 bases. The CDR3 nucleotides are TGCGCCAGCAGTGAGCTTAACAGGGTAGGAAGCAATCAGCCCCAGCATTTT. This translates into CASSELNRVGSNQPQHF.